This is a list of T cell receptor beta chains from one sample in a study of cytomegalovirus exposure and HLA in healthy donors. This table comes from immunoSEQ multiplex PCR, and its TCRdb copy is limited to in-frame clones, with some not included. This sample has about 50,000 clones, with over 60% found just once. Material for sequencing was PBMCs. The receptors come from a woman in her forties in good health and CMV-seropositive. Each CDR3 is given with its conserved first and last residue. A D gene is named only where the DNA matches it firmly. Only some rows state a clone size, as once, few, many or a class for expanded clones.

clone_size d_call j_call v_call cdr3_aa cdr3_nt
. TRBD1 TRBJ1-5 TRBV4-3 CASSQDPAGGNNQPQHF TGCGCCAGCAGCCAAGATCCCGCAGGGGGGAATAATCAGCCCCAGCATTTT
. . TRBJ1-5 TRBV30 CAWSLQGRQPQHF TGTGCCTGGAGTTTACAGGGTCGGCAGCCCCAGCATTTT
. TRBD1 TRBJ1-5 TRBV2 CASSGPGGGNQPQHF TGTGCCAGCAGTGGGCCAGGGGGCGGGAATCAGCCCCAGCATTTT
few TRBD1 TRBJ1-2 TRBV10-2 CASSLTGGNRYTF TGCGCCAGCAGCTTAACAGGGGGCAATCGCTACACCTTC
once . TRBJ2-3 TRBV4-1 CASSQDGTTGLGTDTQYF TGCGCCAGCAGCCAAGATGGGACAACGGGCCTGGGCACAGATACGCAGTATTTT
few . TRBJ1-5 TRBV7-2 CASSRDLAPAQPQHF TGTGCCAGCAGTCGGGACTTGGCGCCAGCTCAGCCCCAGCATTTT
. TRBD1 TRBJ1-6 TRBV7-6 CASRPGQANANSPLHF TGTGCCAGCAGACCCGGACAGGCGAATGCGAATTCACCCCTCCACTTT
once TRBD1 TRBJ1-5 TRBV30 CAWGGQGSQPQHF TGTGCCTGGGGAGGACAGGGGAGTCAGCCCCAGCATTTT
few TRBD1 TRBJ2-7 TRBV10-3 CAIRDRVNDEQYF TGTGCCATCAGAGACAGGGTAAACGACGAGCAGTACTTC
. . TRBJ2-2 TRBV18 CASSLVRGANTGELFF TGTGCCAGCTCACTCGTCAGGGGCGCGAACACCGGGGAGCTGTTTTTT
. . TRBJ2-3 TRBV6-4 CASSDSGGRGADTQYF TGTGCCAGCAGTGACTCGGGGGGCCGGGGGGCAGATACGCAGTATTTT
. . TRBJ1-6 TRBV30 CAWAGFYNSPLHF TGTGCCTGGGCGGGGTTCTATAATTCACCCCTCCACTTT
. TRBD1 TRBJ1-1 TRBV19 CASSIHRGGNTEAFF TGTGCCAGTAGTATCCACAGGGGGGGGAACACTGAAGCTTTCTTT
. . TRBJ1-5 TRBV2 CASRARQSPNQPQHF TGTGCCAGCAGGGCCCGACAGAGTCCTAATCAGCCCCAGCATTTT
. TRBD2 TRBJ2-1 TRBV7-9 CASSLEASGLNEQFF TGTGCCAGCAGCTTAGAAGCTAGCGGCTTAAATGAGCAGTTCTTC
. TRBD1 TRBJ1-2 TRBV18 CASSPGTGSYGYTF TGTGCCAGCTCACCCGGGACAGGGAGCTATGGCTACACCTTC
few . TRBJ1-2 TRBV27 CASSLGSGNYGYTF TGTGCCAGCAGTTTAGGGTCGGGAAACTATGGCTACACCTTC
. TRBD2 TRBJ2-6 TRBV6-5 CASWTSGGQRPSF TGTGCCAGCTGGACTAGCGGGGGCCAACGTCCTTCTTTC
few . TRBJ2-7 TRBV29-1 CSVQRGSISSYEQYF TGCAGCGTACAAAGAGGCAGTATCAGCTCCTACGAGCAGTACTTC
. TRBD1 TRBJ1-2 TRBV7-2 CASSPVEGQGRRGYTF TGTGCCAGCAGCCCGGTGGAGGGACAGGGACGGAGGGGCTACACCTTC
. . TRBJ1-3 TRBV6-5 CASVTSSGNTIYF TGTGCCAGCGTCACGAGCTCTGGAAACACCATATATTTT
. . TRBJ2-7 TRBV2 CASRQAYEQYF TGTGCCAGCAGGCAGGCTTACGAGCAGTACTTC
. . TRBJ1-1 TRBV2 CASSDQAVSTEAFF TGTGCCAGCAGTGATCAGGCAGTAAGCACTGAAGCTTTCTTT
. TRBD1 TRBJ1-1 TRBV29-1 CSVSPGTGEAFF TGCAGCGTAAGTCCCGGGACAGGGGAGGCTTTCTTT
. . TRBJ1-5 TRBV28 CASSFHGAAQPQHF TGTGCCAGCAGTTTTCACGGCGCGGCTCAGCCCCAGCATTTT
. . TRBJ2-2 TRBV28 CASSSPGTGELFF TGTGCCAGCAGTTCCCCGGGCACCGGGGAGCTGTTTTTT
. TRBD2 TRBJ2-1 TRBV5-8 CASCFDGLAGSNEQFF TGTGCCAGCTGCTTCGACGGACTAGCGGGGAGTAATGAGCAGTTCTTC
. TRBD1 TRBJ2-3 TRBV7-9 CASNPGQGSADTQYF TGTGCCAGCAACCCGGGACAGGGGAGCGCAGATACGCAGTATTTT
. . TRBJ2-3 TRBV2 CASSDLGGSDTQYF TGTGCCAGCAGTGACCTAGGAGGGAGCGATACGCAGTATTTT
once TRBD2 TRBJ2-7 TRBV9 CASSVESGGAKEQYF TGTGCCAGCAGCGTAGAAAGCGGGGGGGCCAAAGAGCAGTACTTC
. TRBD2 TRBJ2-3 TRBV2 CASSLPGGGTDTQYF TGTGCCAGCAGTCTGCCGGGAGGCGGCACAGATACGCAGTATTTT
. TRBD1 TRBJ1-2 TRBV19 CASSAGTGPGGYTF TGTGCCAGTAGCGCCGGGACAGGGCCAGGAGGCTACACCTTC
. . TRBJ1-3 TRBV7-6 CASSPINSGNTIYF TGTGCCAGCAGCCCCATCAACTCTGGAAACACCATATATTTT
. TRBD1 TRBJ1-6 TRBV7-9 CASSEGQPNSPLHF TGTGCCAGCAGCGAGGGACAGCCAAATTCACCCCTCCACTTT
. . TRBJ2-5 TRBV10-1 CASSEGGIQETQYF TGCGCCAGCAGTGAAGGGGGTATCCAAGAGACCCAGTACTTC
. . TRBJ2-5 TRBV20-1 CSASSGETQYF TGCAGTGCTAGTTCCGGGGAGACCCAGTACTTC
. . TRBJ1-2 TRBV11-2 CASRQIRAPNYGYTF TGTGCCAGCAGACAGATCAGGGCTCCTAACTATGGCTACACCTTC
. . TRBJ2-7 TRBV11-2 CASSLSRGISYEQYF TGTGCCAGCAGCTTATCTAGAGGGATTTCCTACGAGCAGTACTTC
once . TRBJ2-2 TRBV15 CATSSRGPGELFF TGTGCCACCAGCAGTCGCGGCCCCGGGGAGCTGTTTTTT
. . TRBJ2-2 TRBV7-9 CASSLGGANTGELFF TGTGCCAGCAGCTTAGGGGGAGCTAACACCGGGGAGCTGTTTTTT
. . TRBJ1-2 TRBV4-1 CASSQEQGYGYTF TGCGCCAGCAGCCAAGAACAGGGATATGGCTACACCTTC
. . TRBJ1-5 TRBV15 CATSPDLDSRRPQHF TGTGCCACCAGCCCGGATTTGGACAGCCGGAGGCCCCAGCATTTT
. . TRBJ1-3 TRBV6-1 CASSVSVSGNTIYF TGTGCCAGCAGTGTATCGGTATCTGGAAACACCATATATTTT
. . TRBJ1-1 TRBV28 CASSLPGFAEAFF TGTGCCAGCAGTTTACCGGGGTTCGCTGAAGCTTTCTTT